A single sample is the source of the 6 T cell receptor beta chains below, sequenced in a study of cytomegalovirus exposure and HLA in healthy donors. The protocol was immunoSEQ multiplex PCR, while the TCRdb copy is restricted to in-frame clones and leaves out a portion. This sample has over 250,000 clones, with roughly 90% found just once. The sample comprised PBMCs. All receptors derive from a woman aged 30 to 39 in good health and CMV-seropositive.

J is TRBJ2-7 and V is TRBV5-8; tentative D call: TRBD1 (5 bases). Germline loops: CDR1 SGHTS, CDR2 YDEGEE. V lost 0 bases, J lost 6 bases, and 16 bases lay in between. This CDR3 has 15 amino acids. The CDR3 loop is CASSLGYRAGSEQYF. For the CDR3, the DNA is TGTGCCAGCAGCTTGGGATATCGGGCAGGGTCCGAGCAGTACTTC.

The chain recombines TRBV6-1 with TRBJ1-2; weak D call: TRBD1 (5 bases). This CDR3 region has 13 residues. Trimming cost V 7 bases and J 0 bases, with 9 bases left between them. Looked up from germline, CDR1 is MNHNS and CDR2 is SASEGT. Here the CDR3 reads CASTGGANYGYTF. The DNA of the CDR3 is TGTGCCAGCACCGGGGGGGCTAACTATGGCTACACCTTC.

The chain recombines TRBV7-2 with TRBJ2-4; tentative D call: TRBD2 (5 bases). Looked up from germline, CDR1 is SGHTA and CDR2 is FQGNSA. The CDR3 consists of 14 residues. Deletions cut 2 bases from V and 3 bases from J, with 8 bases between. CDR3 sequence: CASSLLGIKNIQYF. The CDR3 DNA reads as TGTGCCAGCAGCTTACTCGGGATCAAAAACATTCAGTACTTC.

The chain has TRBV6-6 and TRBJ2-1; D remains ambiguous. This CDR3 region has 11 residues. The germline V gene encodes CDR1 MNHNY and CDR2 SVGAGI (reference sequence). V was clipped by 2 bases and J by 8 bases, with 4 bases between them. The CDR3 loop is CASSYGDEQFF. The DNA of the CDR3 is TGTGCCAGCAGTTACGGAGATGAGCAGTTCTTC.

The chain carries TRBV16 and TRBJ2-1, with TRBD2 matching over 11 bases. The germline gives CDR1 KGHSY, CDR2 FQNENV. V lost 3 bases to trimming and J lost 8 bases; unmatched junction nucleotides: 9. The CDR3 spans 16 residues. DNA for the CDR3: TGTGCCAGCAGCCATGGTGCGGCTAGCGGGGGGTATGAGCAGTTCTTC. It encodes CASSHGAASGGYEQFF.

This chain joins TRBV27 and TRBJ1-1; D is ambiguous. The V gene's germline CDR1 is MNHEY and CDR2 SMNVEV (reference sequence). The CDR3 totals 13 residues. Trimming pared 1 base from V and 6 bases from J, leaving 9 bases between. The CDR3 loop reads CASSLWVRSEAFF. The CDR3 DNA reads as TGTGCCAGCAGTTTATGGGTAAGGTCTGAAGCTTTCTTT.